The T cell receptor (beta chain) under discussion was sequenced for a study of blood T cell repertoires in COVID-19. Study overall: PBMCs, B-cell-depleted T cells, or T cells provided the cDNA or gDNA that made up the material.

Method: immunoSEQ multiplex PCR; TCRdb's copy keeps in-frame clones and lacks some. Altogether over 90,000 clones are present, about 86% being singletons, with the ten largest covering about 3.5%. V was clipped by 0 bases and J by 0 bases, with 16 bases between them. The CDR3 runs to 18 residues. Germline CDR1 ENHRY, CDR2 SYGVKD. This sequence originates from a human donor in a cohort sampled during active COVID-19. The rearrangement links TRBV10-3 to TRBJ2-3; perhaps TRBD2 as D (5 bases). Sequenced: peripheral blood. As DNA, the CDR3 is TGTGCCATCAGTGAGTCCCCCAAGCGGATAGCGAGCACAGATACGCAGTATTTT. Translating it yields CAISESPKRIASTDTQYF.